This TCR beta chain is from a study of tissue T cells after allogeneic stem cell transplantation. Background on the study: Samples with visible lymphocytes on H&E were prioritized for sequencing. Study results and caveats: In patients and mice, blood and spleen missed much of tissue repertoire.

Trimming stripped 0 bases from V and 4 bases from J, with 12 bases between. CDR1 and CDR2 from the germline V gene are LGHNA and YSLEER. This CDR3 region has 15 residues. To note about this clone: Its cognate antigen is unknown.

Assay used: immunoSEQ multiplex PCR; TCRdb lists only in-frame clones, some missing. The sample shows roughly 2,000 clones, less than 70% of them seen only once. This research-autopsy study prospectively enrolled adult allogeneic hematopoietic cell transplant recipients with steroid-refractory graft-versus-host disease. This clonotype was sampled from a male patient older than 55 with steroid-refractory graft-versus-host disease after an allogeneic stem cell transplant. The T cells may partly be graft donor cells. Sequenced material: transverse colon tissue, taken at autopsy. V usage is TRBV4-3 and J usage is TRBJ1-2; D is ambiguous. The CDR3 region has the DNA TGCGCCAGCAGCCAAGAATTACAGTCTCCCTATGGCTACACCTTC. Translated: CASSQELQSPYGYTF.